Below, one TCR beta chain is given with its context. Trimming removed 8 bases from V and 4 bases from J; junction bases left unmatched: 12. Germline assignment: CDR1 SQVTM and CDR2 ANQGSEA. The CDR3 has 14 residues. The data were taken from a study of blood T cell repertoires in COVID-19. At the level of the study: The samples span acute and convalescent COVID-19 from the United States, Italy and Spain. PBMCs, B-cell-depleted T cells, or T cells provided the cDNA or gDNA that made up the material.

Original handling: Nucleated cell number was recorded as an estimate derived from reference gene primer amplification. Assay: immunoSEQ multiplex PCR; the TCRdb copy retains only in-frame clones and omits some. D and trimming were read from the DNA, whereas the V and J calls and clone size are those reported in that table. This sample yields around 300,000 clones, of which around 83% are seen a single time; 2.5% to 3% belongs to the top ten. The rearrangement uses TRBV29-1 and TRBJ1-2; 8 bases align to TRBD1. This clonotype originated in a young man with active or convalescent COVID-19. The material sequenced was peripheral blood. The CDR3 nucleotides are TGCAGCACTTCACCCGGGACAGGCGCCTATGGCTACACCTTC. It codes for CSTSPGTGAYGYTF.